This TCR beta chain was documented in a study of T cells in Graves' hyperthyroidism and ophthalmopathy. Findings and limits, study-wide: In the analysis, a 13 V-J model separated ophthalmopathy from stable hyperthyroidism.

Orbital computed tomography and thyroid ultrasound, together with serum TRAb and thyroxine and clinical symptoms, were used for diagnoses. Cells are PBMCs isolated from roughly 9.2 ml of fresh blood. Points on this clonotype: No antigen is known for it.

Germline V CDR1 and CDR2: SGHTA, FQGNSA. The J segment lost 6 bases and the V segment lost 5 bases, leaving 8 bases of the junction unmatched. CDR3 size: 15 residues. The source material, RNA transcripts, was used to amplify TCR beta CDR3 regions. The TCR CDR3 was amplified in a first-round RT-PCR using the HTBI primer set. A single record per CDR3 protein comes from TCRdb applying MiXCR to the multiplex PCR reads. Of about 640,000 distinct CDR3 sequences in the sample, around 13% were seen once. The receptor was isolated from a woman in her 50s with Graves' ophthalmopathy. Sequenced input: blood. The V call is TRBV7-2, the J call TRBJ2-4, with 9 bases lining up with TRBD2. CDR3 in amino acids: CASSPEASGTNIQYF. Written as DNA, the CDR3 is TGTGCCAGCAGCCCCGAAGCTAGCGGGACAAACATTCAGTACTTC.